This TCR beta chain was sequenced for a study of OX40 agonist ivuxolimab in advanced cancers. Study details: Treatment of patients was with ivuxolimab, an agonistic anti-OX40 (CD134) antibody.

Findings and caveats of the study: Low clonal expansion, among the lowest seen, marked partial responders at 0.1-3.0 mg/kg. In general, CD8+ T cells held more expanded clones than CD4+ did, on average.

Using immunoSEQ multiplex PCR, the repertoire was profiled, and TCRdb retains in-frame clones only, with some absent. In the table there are tens of thousands of clones, about 85% of which are singletons. Collection of blood occurred at baseline, at cycle 4 day 1, and at cycle 7 day 1. Turning to this clone: Its antigen is as yet unknown. One junction end disagrees with the germline gene, perhaps due to a read error.

The sample in question was CD4+ or CD8+ T cells sorted from blood, obtained in a trial of the OX40 agonist ivuxolimab. The sequence came from an adult with an advanced solid tumor such as melanoma, head and neck, liver or kidney cancer.

The chain's CDR3 is CASSQEMRSEGARF. The CDR3 region has the DNA TGCGCCAGCAGCCAAGAAATGCGCTCGGAGGGGGCCCGTTTT. The chain combines TRBV4-3 with TRBJ1-4; 7 bases match TRBD1. In germline, CDR1 is LGHNA, CDR2 YSLEER. The CDR3 is made up of 14 amino acids.